A single sample is the source of the 11 T cell receptor beta chains below, sequenced in a study of T cells in narcolepsy. Assay used: immunoSEQ multiplex PCR; TCRdb lists only in-frame clones, some missing. The table includes fewer than 35,000 clones, around four fifths detected once. Material: memory (CD45RA-) CD4+ T cells from blood. These receptors originate from a human donor in good health.

V usage is TRBV4-1 and J usage is TRBJ1-3; D is ambiguous. CDR3 size: 15 residues. From germline, CDR1 is MGHRA and CDR2 YSYEKL. V lost 4 bases, J lost 0 bases, and 10 bases lay in between. CDR3 loop: CASSRPSGSGNTIYF. The CDR3 nucleotides are TGCGCCAGCAGCCGACCCAGTGGCTCTGGAAACACCATATATTTT.

The V gene is TRBV28, the J gene TRBJ1-2, with TRBD1 as a possible D gene (5 bases). The germline V and J ends were trimmed by 6 bases and 8 bases, with 19 bases remaining between them. The CDR3 runs to 14 residues. Germline V lookup: CDR1 MDHEN, CDR2 SYDVKM. For the CDR3, the DNA is TGTGCCAGCAGAGGGGCGCTTAAAGGATACGGCTACACCTTC. It yields the protein CASRGALKGYGYTF.

This rearrangement joins TRBV19 to TRBJ1-6; D may be TRBD1 (6 bases). The CDR3 consists of 16 residues. The V end lost 4 bases, the J end lost 10 bases, and 20 bases lay between the germline ends. Germline V CDR1 and CDR2: LNHDA, SQIVND (reference sequence). The CDR3 DNA is TGTGCCAGTAGTAAACAGGGTATGGCGCTTTTATCACCCCTCCACTTT. Protein sequence: CASSKQGMALLSPLHF.

The J gene is TRBJ2-7, the V gene TRBV29-1; D gene unclear. This CDR3 has 12 amino acids. Trimming shortened V by 1 base and J by 6 bases, and 10 bases separated the two germline ends. Per germline, CDR1 SQVTM and CDR2 ANQGSEA. As DNA, the CDR3 is TGCAGCGTTGAAGTGAACAGCGCCGAGCAGTACTTC. Amino acid sequence: CSVEVNSAEQYF.

The chain carries TRBV7-2 and TRBJ2-1, with unresolved D. The CDR3 runs 15 residues. Germline lookup yields CDR1 SGHTA and CDR2 FQGNSA. V lost 1 base and J 2 bases, leaving 9 bases between the germline ends. The CDR3 sequence is CASSLVGTAYNEQFF. Here the CDR3 DNA reads TGTGCCAGCAGCTTAGTCGGAACAGCCTACAATGAGCAGTTCTTC.

This clone appeared a few times. This rearrangement joins TRBV6-6 to TRBJ2-2, with D possibly being TRBD1 (5 bases). The CDR3 sequence is 15 residues long. Trimming cost V 0 bases and J 2 bases, with 7 bases left between them. CDR1 is MNHNY, CDR2 SVGAGI, per germline (reference sequence). DNA of the CDR3: TGTGCCAGCAGTTACTCGACAGCCAACACCGGGGAGCTGTTTTTT. This translates into CASSYSTANTGELFF.

This chain connects TRBV29-1 to TRBJ1-1; 7 bases fit TRBD1. Per the germline V gene, CDR1 is SQVTM and CDR2 is ANQGSEA. The V segment lost 6 bases and the J segment 5 bases; nucleotides outside the gene matches: 0. The CDR3 sequence is 10 residues long. The CDR3 reads CSVRGTEAFF. The CDR3 bases are TGCAGCGTCAGGGGGACTGAAGCTTTCTTT.

This rearrangement joins TRBV6-4 to TRBJ1-6; perhaps TRBD1 as D (5 bases). The CDR3 contains 14 residues. Germline values: CDR1 MRHNA, CDR2 SNTAGT. V was clipped by 9 bases and J by 8 bases, with 17 bases between them. The CDR3 bases are TGTGCCAGTAGACAGTCACCGGATCATTCACCCCTCCACTTT. Its translation is CASRQSPDHSPLHF.

This rearrangement joins TRBV9 to TRBJ2-5; 8 positions match TRBD2. Trimming cost V 4 bases and J 5 bases; bases outside gene matches: 13. The CDR3 sequence is 16 residues long. Germline V gene lookup returns CDR1 SGDLS and CDR2 YYNGEE. The CDR3 DNA reads TGTGCCAGCAGCCCTACTAGCGGAGTATCAGGGGAGACCCAGTACTTC. Its protein product is CASSPTSGVSGETQYF. Full variable domain (outside the CDR3, taken from reference TRBV9 and TRBJ2-5): DSGVTQTPKHLITATGQRVTLRCSPRSGDLSVYWYQQSLDQGLQFLIQYYNGEERAKGNILERFSAQQFPDLHSELNLSSLELGDSALYFCASSPTSGVSGETQYFGPGTRLLVL.

The chain links TRBV7-2 to TRBJ1-4; maybe TRBD1 (6 bases). The CDR3 has 16 amino acids. V shed 2 bases and J shed 8 bases, with 18 bases lying between them. CDR1 and CDR2 from the germline V gene are SGHTA and FQGNSA. CDR3 amino acids: CASSLNFPRDTEKLFF. In DNA, the CDR3 is TGTGCCAGCAGCTTAAATTTCCCCCGGGACACCGAAAAACTGTTTTTT. Combining the CDR3 with reference TRBV7-2 and TRBJ1-4 gives the whole variable domain GAGVSQSPSNKVTEKGKDVELRCDPISGHTALYWYRQSLGQGLEFLIYFQGNSAPDKSGLPSDRFSAERTGGSVSTLTIQRTQQEDSAVYLCASSLNFPRDTEKLFFGSGTQLSVL.

The CDR3 bases are TGTGCCAGCAGTTCGCTAGCGGGGGGCCGTAGCACAGATACGCAGTATTTT. This codes for CASSSLAGGRSTDTQYF. The chain couples TRBV28 to TRBJ2-3, with 11 bases fitting TRBD2. The V segment lost 4 bases and the J segment 0 bases; nucleotides outside the gene matches: 6. Germline CDR1 MDHEN, CDR2 SYDVKM. This CDR3 is 17 amino acids long.